The 23 T cell receptor beta chains below come from one sample, sequenced in a study of blood T cell repertoires in COVID-19. Repertoires were generated with immunoSEQ multiplex PCR, while TCRdb's copy carries only in-frame clones and drops some. In the table there are 160,000 or so clones, 60% to 85% of which are singletons. Sequencing was done on a sample of peripheral blood. These receptors were taken from a woman in her sixties or seventies with COVID-19, enrolled during active disease.

This chain links TRBV2 with TRBJ1-5; D may be TRBD1 (5 bases). V lost 4 bases, J lost 6 bases, and 10 bases lay in between. Germline V gene lookup returns CDR1 SNHLY and CDR2 FYNNEI. The CDR3 is 13 residues long. CDR3 residues: CASSGQTGQPQHF. The CDR3 bases are TGTGCCAGCAGTGGACAGACGGGTCAGCCCCAGCATTTT.

This clone occurred a few times. CDR3 DNA sequence: TGTGCCAGCAGCTTTTACGGGGAAGGCTCTGGGGCCAACGTCCTGACTTTC. Its translation: CASSFYGEGSGANVLTF. The J gene is TRBJ2-6, the V gene TRBV7-3; a possible D gene is TRBD2 (5 bases). The germline CDR1 and CDR2 sequences are SGHTA and FQGTGA. V gave up 3 bases and J gave up 0 bases, with 12 bases separating them. The CDR3 runs 17 residues.

The chain couples TRBV19 to TRBJ1-5; TRBD1 matches at 7 bases. Germline trimming cut 3 bases from V and 4 bases from J; bases unmatched to any gene: 6. From germline, CDR1 is LNHDA and CDR2 SQIVND (reference sequence). The CDR3 is 15 amino acids. In DNA form, the CDR3 reads TGTGCCAGTAGTATCAACCGGGACAGAAATCAGCCCCAGCATTTT. Its translation is CASSINRDRNQPQHF.

This clone was counted a few times. The chain couples TRBV11-1 to TRBJ2-7; 10 bases agree with TRBD2. J was trimmed by 7 bases and V by 2 bases; bases with no gene match: 8. CDR3 size: 15 residues. Germline V CDR1 and CDR2: SGHAT, FQDESV (reference sequence). Written as DNA, the CDR3 is TGTGCCAGCAGCTTACGGCTAGCGGGAGCAGGGGAGCAGTACTTC. Protein: CASSLRLAGAGEQYF.

This clone was detected a few times. The CDR3: CASRGTGESAPLHF. CDR3 nucleotide sequence: TGCGCCAGCAGGGGGACAGGGGAGTCCGCACCCCTCCACTTT. The chain recombines TRBV5-1 with TRBJ1-6, with 10 bases that match TRBD1. Germline V lookup: CDR1 SGHRS, CDR2 YFSETQ. The V segment lost 5 bases and the J segment 11 bases; nucleotides outside the gene matches: 7. CDR3 length: 14 residues.

The CDR3 loop is CARAGTENEKLFF. The CDR3 nucleotides read TGTGCCAGGGCCGGGACAGAGAATGAAAAACTGTTTTTT. The J gene is TRBJ1-4, the V gene TRBV2, with 7 bases that match TRBD1. The CDR3 spans 13 residues. Germline V gene sequence: CDR1 SNHLY, CDR2 FYNNEI. The trim removed 9 bases at V and 5 bases at J, leaving 6 bases unmatched.

This clone was found a few times. The chain couples TRBV20-1 to TRBJ1-2; no clear D. The CDR3 loop spans 13 amino acids. Trimming stripped 3 bases from V and 2 bases from J, with 10 bases between. Germline V lookup: CDR1 DFQATT, CDR2 SNEGSKA (reference sequence). The CDR3 loop reads CSASPPLNYGYTF. Written as DNA, the CDR3 is TGCAGTGCTAGTCCCCCTCTAAACTATGGCTACACCTTC.

The DNA of the CDR3 is TGTGCCAGCAGCTTAGGGCGGCTCGATAGCAATCAGCCCCAGCATTTT. It codes for CASSLGRLDSNQPQHF. This chain uses TRBV7-6 with TRBJ1-5; no reliable D call. The V end lost 1 base, the J end lost 0 bases, and 10 bases lay between the germline ends. Germline values: CDR1 SGHVS, CDR2 FNYEAQ. The CDR3 contains 16 residues.

The chain joins TRBV19 to TRBJ2-5, with 8 bases that match TRBD1. The V segment lost 6 bases and the J segment 3 bases; nucleotides outside the gene matches: 3. The CDR3 covers 13 residues. Germline V gives CDR1 LNHDA, CDR2 SQIVND (reference sequence). The CDR3 reads CASSKDREETQYF. For the CDR3, the DNA is TGTGCCAGTAGCAAGGACAGGGAAGAGACCCAGTACTTC.

This chain links TRBV5-6 with TRBJ1-4; maybe TRBD1 (6 bases). V was pared by 4 bases and J by 14 bases, with 24 bases between. The CDR3 covers 15 residues. Germline CDR1 SGHDT, CDR2 YYEEEE. The CDR3 region has the DNA TGTGCCAGCAGCACCCAAGGGGGTAGGGTCTCGTGGCTGTTTTTT. Translated: CASSTQGGRVSWLFF.

The chain couples TRBV7-3 to TRBJ2-3, with TRBD2 matching 10 bases. V trimming: 5 bases; J trimming: 1 base; junction bases outside the gene matches: 3. There are 15 residues in the CDR3. Germline values: CDR1 SGHTA, CDR2 FQGTGA. In nucleotides, the CDR3 is TGTGCCAGCAGCCGAGGGACTAGCGGCACAGATACGCAGTATTTT. Protein sequence: CASSRGTSGTDTQYF.

This clone was detected only a few times. The rearrangement joins TRBV7-9 to TRBJ2-6; tentative D call: TRBD2 (5 bases). V gave up 2 bases and J gave up 3 bases, with 14 bases separating them. Germline lookup yields CDR1 SEHNR and CDR2 FQNEAQ (reference sequence). This CDR3 has 17 residues. As DNA, the CDR3 is TGTGCCAGCAGCTTACTAGCTTCAGGTATTGGGGCCAACGTCCTGACTTTC. This encodes CASSLLASGIGANVLTF.

V is TRBV10-3 and J is TRBJ2-7; D perhaps matches TRBD2 (5 bases). The CDR3 spans 14 residues. V was pared by 2 bases and J by 0 bases, with 8 bases between. Looked up from germline, CDR1 is ENHRY and CDR2 is SYGVKD. The CDR3 DNA is TGTGCCATCAGTGAGATGGGAGACTCCTACGAGCAGTACTTC. Its translation is CAISEMGDSYEQYF.

The chain combines TRBV5-1 with TRBJ2-2; 8 nucleotides line up with TRBD1. The CDR3 extends over 16 amino acids. V was pared by 4 bases and J by 1 base, with 6 bases of the junction left unmatched. The germline gives CDR1 SGHRS, CDR2 YFSETQ. The CDR3 DNA is TGCGCCAGCAGCGCCCGGACAGGGAGGAACACCGGGGAGCTGTTTTTT. This codes for CASSARTGRNTGELFF.

This clone appeared a few times. The CDR3 is CASSEFIGGNYGYTF. CDR3 sequence (DNA): TGTGCCAGCAGTGAGTTTATAGGGGGCAACTATGGCTACACCTTC. V gene TRBV6-1 combines with J gene TRBJ1-2; 7 bases fit TRBD1. V gave up 3 bases and J gave up 2 bases; unmatched junction bases: 6. Germline lookup yields CDR1 MNHNS and CDR2 SASEGT. The CDR3 length is 15 residues.

The chain has TRBV7-9 and TRBJ1-5; 9 bases agree with TRBD1. Trimming removed 4 bases from V and 6 bases from J; junction bases left unmatched: 10. Germline CDR1 is SEHNR and CDR2 is FQNEAQ (reference sequence). There are 16 residues in the CDR3. The DNA of the CDR3 is TGTGCCAGCAGCTCTTACGGACAGGGGAGCTTTCAGCCCCAGCATTTT. Its translation: CASSSYGQGSFQPQHF.

For the CDR3, the DNA is TGTGCCAGCAGCTTGAAACGCGGCAATGAGCAGTTCTTC. Encoded protein: CASSLKRGNEQFF. The chain recombines TRBV11-3 with TRBJ2-1; D is unresolved. The CDR3 totals 13 residues. Germline loops: CDR1 SGHNT, CDR2 YENEEA. V lost 3 bases and J lost 6, with 9 bases in between.

The rearrangement links TRBV2 to TRBJ1-2, with D possibly being TRBD1 (5 bases). V was pared by 3 bases and J by 7 bases, with 18 bases between. Germline CDR1 SNHLY, CDR2 FYNNEI. The CDR3 totals 15 residues. The CDR3 region is CASSEERVGRGGYTF. CDR3 nucleotides: TGTGCCAGCAGTGAGGAGAGAGTTGGAAGGGGTGGCTACACCTTC. Combining the CDR3 with reference TRBV2 and TRBJ1-2 gives the whole variable domain EPEVTQTPSHQVTQMGQEVILRCVPISNHLYFYWYRQILGQKVEFLVSFYNNEISEKSEIFDDQFSVERPDGSNFTLKIRSTKLEDSAMYFCASSEERVGRGGYTFGSGTRLTVV.

This rearrangement joins TRBV7-9 to TRBJ2-3; a weak D match, TRBD1 (5 bases). The CDR3 spans 14 residues. Germline CDR1 is SEHNR and CDR2 is FQNEAQ (reference sequence). Between the trimmed V and J ends, which lost 7 bases and 6 bases, there was a span of 17 bases. In DNA, the CDR3 is TGTGCCAGCACCCAGGCAGGGTTAAGGGATACGCAGTATTTT. Encoded protein: CASTQAGLRDTQYF.

This chain links TRBV19 with TRBJ2-1, with 15 positions matching TRBD2. There are 19 residues in the CDR3. The V segment lost 4 bases and the J segment 9 bases; nucleotides outside the gene matches: 16. Germline V lookup: CDR1 LNHDA, CDR2 SQIVND (reference sequence). CDR3 residues: CASSTVPGLAGGPIGEQFF. For the CDR3, the DNA is TGTGCCAGTAGTACCGTCCCGGGACTAGCGGGAGGCCCCATCGGTGAGCAGTTCTTC.

This clone was seen a few times. The rearrangement links TRBV7-9 to TRBJ1-1, with D hard to call. V shed 5 bases and J shed 4 bases, with 17 bases lying between them. The CDR3 covers 15 residues. Germline V gene data show CDR1 as SEHNR and CDR2 as FQNEAQ (reference sequence). CDR3 amino acids: CASSPGEARGTEAFF. For the CDR3, the DNA is TGTGCCAGCAGCCCAGGAGAGGCGCGGGGCACTGAAGCTTTCTTT.

V gene TRBV7-8 combines with J gene TRBJ1-5; D not certain. V lost 5 bases, J lost 0 bases, and 20 bases lay in between. The germline V gene encodes CDR1 SGHVS and CDR2 FQNEAQ. The CDR3 is made up of 18 amino acids. The CDR3 spells CASSPGRRTRYSNQPQHF. The CDR3 DNA reads TGTGCCAGCAGCCCTGGGAGACGTACCCGCTATAGCAATCAGCCCCAGCATTTT.

The chain recombines TRBV30 with TRBJ1-6; D remains ambiguous. Trimming shortened V by 4 bases and J by 5 bases, and 9 bases separated the two germline ends. CDR3 length equals 13 residues. Germline V lookup: CDR1 GTSNPN, CDR2 SVGIG (reference sequence). The DNA for the CDR3 is TGTGCCTGGACGAGGGCTAATAATTCACCCCTCCACTTT. It codes for CAWTRANNSPLHF.